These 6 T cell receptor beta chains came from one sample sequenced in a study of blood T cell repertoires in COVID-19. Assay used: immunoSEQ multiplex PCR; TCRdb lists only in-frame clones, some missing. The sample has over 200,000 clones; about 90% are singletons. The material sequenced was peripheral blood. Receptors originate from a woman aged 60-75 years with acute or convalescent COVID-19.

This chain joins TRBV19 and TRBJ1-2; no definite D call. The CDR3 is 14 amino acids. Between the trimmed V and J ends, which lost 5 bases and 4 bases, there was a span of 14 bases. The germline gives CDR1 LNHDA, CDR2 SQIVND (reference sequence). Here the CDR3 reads CASSDSLRSYGYTF. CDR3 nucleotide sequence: TGTGCCAGTAGTGACTCCCTCCGCAGCTATGGCTACACCTTC.

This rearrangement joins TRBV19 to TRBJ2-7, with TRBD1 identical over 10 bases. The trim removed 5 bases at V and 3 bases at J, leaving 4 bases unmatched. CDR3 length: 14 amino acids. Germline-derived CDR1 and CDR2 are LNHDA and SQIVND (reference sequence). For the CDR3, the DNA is TGTGCCAGTAGTTTGGACAGGGGGATCTACGAGCAGTACTTC. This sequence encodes CASSLDRGIYEQYF. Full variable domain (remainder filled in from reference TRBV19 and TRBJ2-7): DGGITQSPKYLFRKEGQNVTLSCEQNLNHDAMYWYRQDPGQGLRLIYYSQIVNDFQKGDIAEGYSVSREKKESFPLTVTSAQKNPTAFYLCASSLDRGIYEQYFGPGTRLTVT.

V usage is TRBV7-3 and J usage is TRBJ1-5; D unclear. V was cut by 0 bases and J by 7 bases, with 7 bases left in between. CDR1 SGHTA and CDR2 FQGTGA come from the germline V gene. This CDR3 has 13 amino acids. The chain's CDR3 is CASSLTRGQPQHF. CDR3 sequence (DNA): TGTGCCAGCAGCTTAACACGGGGACAGCCCCAGCATTTT.

CDR3 coding DNA: TGTGCCAGTTCTATAAGAGATAGAGAGACCCAGTACTTC. This encodes CASSIRDRETQYF. The chain is built from TRBV19 and TRBJ2-5; D unresolved. From germline, CDR1 is LNHDA and CDR2 SQIVND (reference sequence). The CDR3 runs 13 residues. V lost 8 bases, J lost 4 bases, and 14 bases lay in between.

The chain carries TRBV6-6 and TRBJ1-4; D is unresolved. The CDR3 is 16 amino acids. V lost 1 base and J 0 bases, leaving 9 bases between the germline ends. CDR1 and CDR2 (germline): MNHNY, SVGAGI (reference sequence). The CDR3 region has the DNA TGTGCCAGCAGTTACTTTGGTACAGCAACTAATGAAAAACTGTTTTTT. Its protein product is CASSYFGTATNEKLFF.

CDR3 protein: CASSLLTGGDTEAFF. The DNA of the CDR3 is TGTGCCAGCTCACTCCTTACAGGGGGGGACACTGAAGCTTTCTTT. This chain connects TRBV18 to TRBJ1-1; 8 bases align to TRBD1. Germline V gene sequence: CDR1 KGHSH, CDR2 LQKENI. The J segment lost 3 bases and the V segment lost 4 bases, leaving 7 bases of the junction unmatched. The CDR3 is 15 amino acids.